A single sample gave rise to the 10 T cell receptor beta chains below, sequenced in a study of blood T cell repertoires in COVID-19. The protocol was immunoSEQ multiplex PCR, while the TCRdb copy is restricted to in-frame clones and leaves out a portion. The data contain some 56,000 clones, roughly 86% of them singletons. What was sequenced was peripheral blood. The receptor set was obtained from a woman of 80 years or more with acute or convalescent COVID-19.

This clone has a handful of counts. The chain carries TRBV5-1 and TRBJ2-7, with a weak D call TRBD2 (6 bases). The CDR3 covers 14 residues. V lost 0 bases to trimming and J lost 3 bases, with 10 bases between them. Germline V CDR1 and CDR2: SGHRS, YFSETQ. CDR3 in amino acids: CASSLDLGGYEQYF. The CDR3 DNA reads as TGCGCCAGCAGCTTGGACCTGGGGGGCTACGAGCAGTACTTC.

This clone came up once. DNA of the CDR3: TGTGCCAGCAGTGAACAGCAGGGCGTATCTGGGGCCAACGTCCTGACTTTC. Protein sequence: CASSEQQGVSGANVLTF. The V gene is TRBV6-1, the J gene TRBJ2-6; weak D call: TRBD1 (5 bases). V lost 2 bases to trimming and J lost 1 base, with 12 bases between them. The germline V gene encodes CDR1 MNHNS and CDR2 SASEGT. The CDR3 has 17 amino acids.

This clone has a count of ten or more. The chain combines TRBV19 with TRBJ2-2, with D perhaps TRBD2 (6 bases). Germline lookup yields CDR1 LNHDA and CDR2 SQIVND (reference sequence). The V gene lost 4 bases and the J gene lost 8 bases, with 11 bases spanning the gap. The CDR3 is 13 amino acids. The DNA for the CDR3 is TGTGCCAGTAGTACGGGACTCCTGGGGGAGCTGTTTTTT. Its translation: CASSTGLLGELFF. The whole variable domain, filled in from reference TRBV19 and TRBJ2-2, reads DGGITQSPKYLFRKEGQNVTLSCEQNLNHDAMYWYRQDPGQGLRLIYYSQIVNDFQKGDIAEGYSVSREKKESFPLTVTSAQKNPTAFYLCASSTGLLGELFFGEGSRLTVL.

CDR3 amino acids: CASSGTSNYNEQFF. CDR3 sequence (DNA): TGCGCCAGCAGCGGGACTAGCAATTACAATGAGCAGTTCTTC. The gene calls are TRBV5-1 and TRBJ2-1; 9 positions agree with TRBD2. J gave up 4 bases and V 4 bases, and 3 bases lay outside the gene matches. This CDR3 is built from 14 residues. Germline V gives CDR1 SGHRS, CDR2 YFSETQ.

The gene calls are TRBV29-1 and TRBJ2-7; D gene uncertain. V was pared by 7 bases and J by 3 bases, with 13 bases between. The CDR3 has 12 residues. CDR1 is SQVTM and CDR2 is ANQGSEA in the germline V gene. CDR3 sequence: CSASTGNYEQYF. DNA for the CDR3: TGCAGCGCGTCGACTGGAAACTACGAGCAGTACTTC.

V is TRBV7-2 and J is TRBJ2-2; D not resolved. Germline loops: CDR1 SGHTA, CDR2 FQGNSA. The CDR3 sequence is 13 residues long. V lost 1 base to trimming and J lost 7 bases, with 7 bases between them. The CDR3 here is CASSLETGGELFF. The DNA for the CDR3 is TGTGCCAGCAGCTTAGAAACTGGCGGGGAGCTGTTTTTT. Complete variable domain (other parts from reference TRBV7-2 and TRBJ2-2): GAGVSQSPSNKVTEKGKDVELRCDPISGHTALYWYRQSLGQGLEFLIYFQGNSAPDKSGLPSDRFSAERTGGSVSTLTIQRTQQEDSAVYLCASSLETGGELFFGEGSRLTVL.

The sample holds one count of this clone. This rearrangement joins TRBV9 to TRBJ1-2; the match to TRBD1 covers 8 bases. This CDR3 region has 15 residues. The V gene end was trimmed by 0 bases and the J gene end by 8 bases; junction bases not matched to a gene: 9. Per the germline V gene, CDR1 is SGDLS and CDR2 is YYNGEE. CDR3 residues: CASSVGSRDRRGYTF. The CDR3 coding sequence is TGTGCCAGCAGCGTAGGCTCTCGGGACAGGCGAGGCTACACCTTC.

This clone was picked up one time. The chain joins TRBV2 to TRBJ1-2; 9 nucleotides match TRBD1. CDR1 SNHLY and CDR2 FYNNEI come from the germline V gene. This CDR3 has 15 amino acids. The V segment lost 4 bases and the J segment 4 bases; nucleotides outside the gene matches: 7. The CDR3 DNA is TGTGCCAGCAGTGCGGGACAGGGCCAGGCCTATGGCTACACCTTC. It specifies CASSAGQGQAYGYTF.

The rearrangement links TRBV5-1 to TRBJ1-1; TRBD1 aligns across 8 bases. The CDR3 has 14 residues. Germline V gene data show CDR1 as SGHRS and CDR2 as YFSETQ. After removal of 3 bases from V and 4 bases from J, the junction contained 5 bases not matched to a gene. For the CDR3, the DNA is TGCGCCAGCAGCTCGTCAGGGGGCGGCACTGAAGCTTTCTTT. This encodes CASSSSGGGTEAFF.

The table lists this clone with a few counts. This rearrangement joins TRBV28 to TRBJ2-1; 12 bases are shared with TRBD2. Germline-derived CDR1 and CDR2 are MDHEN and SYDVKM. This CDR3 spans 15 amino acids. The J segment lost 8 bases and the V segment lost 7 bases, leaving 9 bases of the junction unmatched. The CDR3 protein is CASNPPSGGAYEQFF. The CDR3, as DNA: TGTGCCAGCAACCCGCCTAGCGGGGGGGCTTATGAGCAGTTCTTC. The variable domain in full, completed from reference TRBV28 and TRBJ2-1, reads DVKVTQSSRYLVKRTGEKVFLECVQDMDHENMFWYRQDPGLGLRLIYFSYDVKMKEKGDIPEGYSVSREKKERFSLILESASTNQTSMYLCASNPPSGGAYEQFFGPGTRLTVL.